This T cell receptor beta chain was found in a study of human T cells and chemical hapten exposure. Study background: Diphenylcyclopropenone doses were given weekly to the scalps of patients across the approximately 25-week study. Cases of alopecia areata, totalis or universalis occurred in a predominantly female patient group. Study-wide points: PT1 expanded TCR numbers rose with patch test score.

Time point meaning: patch test 1, 2 weeks after DPC sensitization. Treatment in this sample: therapeutic diphenylcyclopropenone sensitization with weekly scalp DPC. TCRdb re-analysed the RACE reads in MiXCR, keeping a single row per CDR3 protein. The data contain under 200,000 distinct CDR3 sequences, about 14% of them singletons. The CDR3 contains 10 residues. Trimming pared 3 bases from V and 5 bases from J, leaving 4 bases between. Germline CDR1 and CDR2: DFQATT and SNEGSKA (reference sequence). As regards this clonotype: Its antigen is not known.

This clonotype originated in a young woman with alopecia areata. Some clones in this sample may be carry-over from other donors' samples. The chain uses TRBV20-1 and TRBJ2-5; D is ambiguous. The sample consisted of whole blood, taken in connection with sensitization to the hapten diphenylcyclopropenone (DPC). The CDR3 bases are TGCAGTGCTAGTTTGGAGACCCAGTACTTC. Translation: CSASLETQYF.